One and the same sample provided the 3 T cell receptor beta chains below, sequenced in a study of blood T cell repertoires in COVID-19. The data were produced by immunoSEQ multiplex PCR, yet TCRdb's version contains in-frame clones alone and is incomplete. The table records around 200,000 clones, 70% to 85% of them present only once. The sample consisted of peripheral blood. The source of these receptors is a woman between 45 and 65 years old with acute or convalescent COVID-19.

The chain carries TRBV3-1 (or the pseudogene TRBV3-2) and TRBJ1-2, with D unclear. This CDR3 has 14 amino acids. Germline CDR1 reads LGHDT; CDR2 reads YNNKEL (reference sequence). The V end was cut by 4 bases, the J end by 10 bases, with 19 bases between. CDR3 sequence: CASSLLGMGSDYTF. DNA for the CDR3: TGTGCCAGCAGCCTACTAGGGATGGGAAGCGACTACACCTTC.

In its sample, this clone was seen a few times. The chain carries TRBV20-1 and TRBJ1-2, with 9 bases fitting TRBD1. The germline V gene encodes CDR1 DFQATT and CDR2 SNEGSKA (reference sequence). The length of the CDR3 is 15 residues. V shed 3 bases, J shed 4 bases, and the junction held 9 bases outside the gene matches. Here the CDR3 DNA reads TGCAGTGCTAGTGATCGGGACAGGGCGATCTATGGCTACACCTTC. This gives the protein CSASDRDRAIYGYTF.

This clone occurred once. V is TRBV19 and J is TRBJ1-6, with D tentatively TRBD1 (6 bases). This CDR3 comprises 14 residues. CDR1 and CDR2 (germline): LNHDA, SQIVND (reference sequence). The V end was cut by 8 bases, the J end by 7 bases, with 15 bases between. The DNA for the CDR3 is TGTGCCAGTCAAACAGGGACCGGGAATTCACCCCTCCACTTT. Translating it yields CASQTGTGNSPLHF.